This is a list of T cell receptor beta chains from one sample in a study of cytomegalovirus exposure and HLA in healthy donors. Using immunoSEQ multiplex PCR, the repertoire was profiled, and TCRdb retains in-frame clones only, with some absent. This table holds about 120,000 clones, over 70% found once. The sequenced sample was PBMCs. These receptors were collected from a female donor in good health and CMV-seropositive. CDR3s include the opening cysteine and the closing phenylalanine or tryptophan. The D gene is left open where the match is weak. Part of the rows lack a size; the others show once, few, many or a class for expanded clones.

CDR3: CASSLRDTYRDATNEKLFF; DNA: TGTGCCAGCAGCTTGAGGGACACCTACCGAGATGCAACTAATGAAAAACTGTTTTTT; D: NA; V: TRBV5-5; J: TRBJ1-4; size: NA
CDR3: CASSPFGAGGLYNEQFF; DNA: TGTGCCAGCAGCCCGTTTGGAGCGGGGGGTCTCTACAATGAGCAGTTCTTC; D: TRBD2; V: TRBV4-2; J: TRBJ2-1; size: NA
CDR3: CASSLVTGGDYGYTF; DNA: TGTGCCAGCAGCTTAGTGACTGGGGGGGACTATGGCTACACCTTC; D: NA; V: TRBV7-6; J: TRBJ1-2; size: NA
CDR3: CAWIWAGGSSSYNEQFF; DNA: TGTGCCTGGATCTGGGCGGGGGGGTCTTCCTCCTACAATGAGCAGTTCTTC; D: TRBD2; V: TRBV30; J: TRBJ2-1; size: NA
CDR3: CASSLAGGTALNSPLHF; DNA: TGTGCCAGCAGCTTGGCCGGAGGGACAGCTTTAAATTCACCCCTCCACTTT; D: TRBD1; V: TRBV5-5; J: TRBJ1-6; size: NA
CDR3: CASSQERGVYGYTF; DNA: TGTGCCAGCAGCCAAGAAAGAGGAGTCTATGGCTACACCTTC; D: NA; V: TRBV4-2; J: TRBJ1-2; size: once
CDR3: CASSRGTGGLLGQPQHF; DNA: TGTGCCAGCAGTCGGGGGACAGGAGGCCTTCTTGGTCAGCCCCAGCATTTT; D: TRBD1; V: TRBV28; J: TRBJ1-5; size: NA
CDR3: CASSPGQTLTTPLHF; DNA: TGTGCCAGCAGCCCTGGACAGACACTTACAACACCCCTCCACTTT; D: NA; V: TRBV4-2; J: TRBJ1-6; size: NA
CDR3: CASSPQTGKGGELFF; DNA: TGTGCCAGCAGCCCACAGACAGGGAAAGGCGGGGAGCTGTTTTTT; D: TRBD1; V: TRBV5-4; J: TRBJ2-2; size: few
CDR3: CASSLALGGTNTGELFF; DNA: TGTGCCAGCAGCTTAGCGCTTGGCGGCACGAACACCGGGGAGCTGTTTTTT; D: NA; V: TRBV7-6; J: TRBJ2-2; size: NA
CDR3: CASSHGGTGDTEAFF; DNA: TGTGCCAGCTCGCACGGCGGGACAGGTGACACTGAAGCTTTCTTT; D: TRBD1; V: TRBV18; J: TRBJ1-1; size: once